One sample yielded the 11 T cell receptor beta chains listed below, sequenced in a study of blood T cell repertoires in COVID-19. Here immunoSEQ multiplex PCR was the method, and the copy in TCRdb shows in-frame clones only, minus some. The sample has about 87,000 clones, around three quarters seen once. The sequencing input was peripheral blood. Receptors originate from a woman in her 50s with acute or convalescent COVID-19.

As DNA, the CDR3 is TGTGCCAGCAGTAGCGGGACACCCGGCGTGTCCCAGTACTTC. This translates into CASSSGTPGVSQYF. The chain carries TRBV7-2 and TRBJ2-5; 8 nucleotides match TRBD2. Germline CDR1 reads SGHTA; CDR2 reads FQGNSA. J gave up 9 bases and V 6 bases, and 12 bases lay outside the gene matches. The CDR3 extends over 14 amino acids.

The rearrangement links TRBV5-1 to TRBJ1-1, with a possible D match to TRBD1 (5 bases). Germline CDR1 and CDR2: SGHRS and YFSETQ. Trimming removed 0 bases from V and 0 bases from J, with 9 bases in between. This CDR3 is built from 15 residues. Here the CDR3 DNA reads TGCGCCAGCAGCTTGGCAACAGGCATGAACACTGAAGCTTTCTTT. Translating it yields CASSLATGMNTEAFF.

This chain links TRBV6-5 with TRBJ1-6; D gene uncertain. V was pared by 8 bases and J by 8 bases, with 10 bases between. CDR3 size: 12 residues. Germline V gene sequence: CDR1 MNHEY, CDR2 SVGAGI. The CDR3 region is CASLLSDSPLHF. CDR3 DNA sequence: TGTGCCAGCCTGTTGAGCGATTCACCCCTCCACTTT.

The chain has TRBV29-1 and TRBJ1-5, with D possibly being TRBD1 (6 bases). The CDR3 totals 13 residues. Germline values: CDR1 SQVTM, CDR2 ANQGSEA. V was pared by 3 bases and J by 6 bases, with 12 bases between. The CDR3 DNA reads TGCAGCGTTGAGTCAGGGGTGGGTCAGCCCCAGCATTTT. Amino acid sequence: CSVESGVGQPQHF.

V usage is TRBV11-2 and J usage is TRBJ2-6; D uncertain. V was pared by 8 bases and J by 0 bases, with 8 bases between. This CDR3 is built from 14 residues. Germline V gene lookup returns CDR1 SGHAT and CDR2 FQNNGV. The CDR3 DNA follows: TGTGCCAGCCACAGCCTCTCTGGGGCCAACGTCCTGACTTTC. It translates to CASHSLSGANVLTF.

The V and J genes are TRBV5-1 and TRBJ1-3; possible D gene TRBD1, 6 bases. Trimming cost V 4 bases and J 2 bases, with 10 bases left between them. Germline CDR1 is SGHRS and CDR2 is YFSETQ. There are 14 residues in the CDR3. DNA of the CDR3: TGCGCCAGCAGCCAGGACAGAACTGGAAACACCATATATTTT. Translating it yields CASSQDRTGNTIYF.

This rearrangement joins TRBV27 to TRBJ2-7; 7 bases align to TRBD1. CDR1 and CDR2 from the germline V gene are MNHEY and SMNVEV (reference sequence). The CDR3 extends over 17 amino acids. With V trimmed by 3 bases and J by 1 base, 12 bases remained unmatched. CDR3 DNA sequence: TGTGCCAGCAGTTTTATGAGAGGGGGCGAACAGTCCTACGAGCAGTACTTC. This encodes CASSFMRGGEQSYEQYF.

This CDR3 is CASSLKTGSNQPQHF. CDR3 sequence (DNA): TGTGCCAGCAGTTTGAAGACAGGGAGCAATCAGCCCCAGCATTTT. The chain links TRBV27 to TRBJ1-5; 7 bases match TRBD1. Germline assignment: CDR1 MNHEY and CDR2 SMNVEV (reference sequence). The CDR3 loop spans 15 amino acids. V shed 3 bases, J shed 1 base, and the junction held 3 bases outside the gene matches.

The chain couples TRBV10-3 to TRBJ2-1; 9 positions match TRBD1. Germline-derived CDR1 and CDR2 are ENHRY and SYGVKD. V dropped 5 bases and J dropped 2; count of bases not matched to a gene: 4. This CDR3 comprises 15 residues. The CDR3 spells CAISPDRGTYNEQFF. The CDR3 DNA reads as TGTGCCATCAGTCCCGACAGGGGGACCTACAATGAGCAGTTCTTC.

The chain carries TRBV20-1 and TRBJ1-6; no clear D gene. Germline-derived CDR1 and CDR2 are DFQATT and SNEGSKA (reference sequence). The CDR3 is made up of 15 amino acids. Trimming took off 3 bases at V and 3 bases at J, with 12 bases between the two ends. For the CDR3, the DNA is TGCAGTGCTAGTCCCCTTTCTAACTATAATTCACCCCTCCACTTT. Translated, it gives CSASPLSNYNSPLHF.

Only a few counts were recorded for this clone. The V and J genes are TRBV19 and TRBJ1-5; TRBD1 aligns across 10 bases. The germline V gene has CDR1 LNHDA and CDR2 SQIVND (reference sequence). CDR3 size: 14 residues. V lost 5 bases to trimming and J lost 7 bases; unmatched junction nucleotides: 5. The CDR3 here is CASSSQGQGQPQHF. CDR3 DNA: TGTGCCAGTAGTTCCCAGGGACAGGGGCAGCCCCAGCATTTT. Looking up the rest from reference TRBV19 and TRBJ1-5 gives the full variable domain: DGGITQSPKYLFRKEGQNVTLSCEQNLNHDAMYWYRQDPGQGLRLIYYSQIVNDFQKGDIAEGYSVSREKKESFPLTVTSAQKNPTAFYLCASSSQGQGQPQHFGDGTRLSIL.